This TCR beta chain was identified in a study of blood T cells in healthy people across ages. Then a second PCR, running about 6 to 12 cycles, was carried out with a sample-barcoded 5' primer and a J-beta primer mix. MiXCR, run by TCRdb on the 5' RACE reads, gives a single entry per CDR3 protein. The profile covers over 1,500,000 distinct CDR3 sequences, with 35% to 50% appearing a single time and roughly 23% taken by the ten largest. Ranging in age from about 6 to 100, the donors were healthy Caucasian individuals from Russia. The germline CDR1 and CDR2 sequences are SGHTA and FQGNSA. The V and J ends lost 3 bases and 1 base respectively, with 7 bases between them. CDR3 length equals 14 residues. This clonotype was counted only a few times.

The chain is built from TRBV7-2 and TRBJ1-3; no clear D gene. Sequencing was carried out using blood. This clonotype originated in a human donor in good health. In nucleotides, the CDR3 is TGTGCCAGCAGCTTGGTGGCGTCTGGAAACACCATATATTTT. Protein product: CASSLVASGNTIYF.